This T cell receptor beta chain emerged from a study of T cell repertoires in cytomegalovirus infection. In its sample, this clonotype was seen many times. Its target is not known. TCRdb re-derived calls from the reads in MiXCR, one entry per CDR3 protein. The sample yields hundreds of thousands of distinct CDR3 sequences, roughly 43% seen once. CDR3 size: 14 residues. V was shortened by 1 base and J by 0 bases, with 6 bases between the two germline ends. Germline assignment: CDR1 SGHVS and CDR2 FNYEAQ. The sample consisted of cultured PBMCs, taken from culture after CMV antigen stimulation. The TCR sequence derives from a human donor in good health (CMV status not recorded). Some clones in this sample may be carry-over from other donors' samples. This rearrangement joins TRBV7-6 to TRBJ2-5; D unclear. This CDR3 is CASSLGVDQETQYF. The CDR3 DNA reads as TGTGCCAGCAGCTTAGGTGTAGACCAAGAGACCCAGTACTTC.